The rows below give T cell receptor beta chains drawn from one sample of a study of blood T cell repertoires in COVID-19. TCRdb's table, derived via immunoSEQ multiplex PCR, lists solely in-frame clones and lacks some. Here the sample spans hundreds of thousands of clones, under 90% being singletons. The sequenced sample consisted of peripheral blood. The receptors were sampled from a woman over 75 with active or convalescent COVID-19. Each CDR3 is given with its conserved first and last residue. The D gene is left open where the match is weak. Only part of the rows carry a size: once, few, many, or a class if the clone is expanded.

V gene: TRBV9
J gene: TRBJ2-7
CDR3 length: 16
D gene: .
clone size: .
CDR3 DNA: TGTGCCAGCAGCGTAGGGGGAGCCACCTCGGCCTACGAGCAGTACTTC
CDR3 protein: CASSVGGATSAYEQYF

V gene: TRBV7-2
J gene: TRBJ1-1
CDR3 length: 14
D gene: .
clone size: .
CDR3 DNA: TGTGCCAGCAGCTTACTGAACACGGGCACTGAAGCTTTCTTT
CDR3 protein: CASSLLNTGTEAFF

V gene: TRBV5-1
J gene: TRBJ1-2
CDR3 length: 14
D gene: TRBD1
clone size: .
CDR3 DNA: TGCGCCAGCAGCTTGGAGGGGGCTAGGAGTGGCTACACCTTC
CDR3 protein: CASSLEGARSGYTF

V gene: TRBV6-5
J gene: TRBJ2-7
CDR3 length: 15
D gene: TRBD2
clone size: .
CDR3 DNA: TGTGCCAGCAGTCTCATACTAGCGGGACCCTACGAGCAGTACTTC
CDR3 protein: CASSLILAGPYEQYF

V gene: TRBV2
J gene: TRBJ2-7
CDR3 length: 13
D gene: TRBD2
clone size: .
CDR3 DNA: TGTGCCAGCCTACTAGCGCTCAGCTACGAGCAGTACTTC
CDR3 protein: CASLLALSYEQYF

V gene: TRBV7-8
J gene: TRBJ1-1
CDR3 length: 13
D gene: .
clone size: .
CDR3 DNA: TGTGCCAGCAGCTTGGGGGCCAGGACTGAAGCTTTCTTT
CDR3 protein: CASSLGARTEAFF

V gene: TRBV7-8
J gene: TRBJ1-3
CDR3 length: 16
D gene: .
clone size: .
CDR3 DNA: TGTGCCAGCAGTTACGAACAGGGTTTCGGTGGAAACACCATATATTTT
CDR3 protein: CASSYEQGFGGNTIYF

V gene: TRBV2
J gene: TRBJ1-5
CDR3 length: 13
D gene: .
clone size: many
CDR3 DNA: TGTGCCAGCAGTACTTGGGCTAACCAGCCCCAGCATTTT
CDR3 protein: CASSTWANQPQHF

V gene: TRBV7-9
J gene: TRBJ2-1
CDR3 length: 14
D gene: .
clone size: .
CDR3 DNA: TGTGCCAGCAGCCCCAGGGGATCCTACAATGAGCAGTTCTTC
CDR3 protein: CASSPRGSYNEQFF

V gene: TRBV5-8
J gene: TRBJ2-6
CDR3 length: 18
D gene: .
clone size: .
CDR3 DNA: TGTGCCAGCACGGGTGGCTCGGTTATTATCTCTGGGGCCAACGTCCTGACTTTC
CDR3 protein: CASTGGSVIISGANVLTF

V gene: TRBV7-3
J gene: TRBJ2-2
CDR3 length: 14
D gene: .
clone size: .
CDR3 DNA: TGTGCCAGCAGCTTTCCCGGACAAACCGGGGAGCTGTTTTTT
CDR3 protein: CASSFPGQTGELFF

V gene: TRBV15
J gene: TRBJ1-4
CDR3 length: 15
D gene: .
clone size: .
CDR3 DNA: TGTGCCACCAGCAGAGTACCGGGAAATAATGAAAAACTGTTTTTT
CDR3 protein: CATSRVPGNNEKLFF

V gene: TRBV28
J gene: TRBJ2-2
CDR3 length: 12
D gene: .
clone size: .
CDR3 DNA: TGTGCCAGCCGACTAAACACCGGGGAGCTGTTTTTT
CDR3 protein: CASRLNTGELFF

V gene: TRBV7-2
J gene: TRBJ2-1
CDR3 length: 15
D gene: .
clone size: once
CDR3 DNA: TGTGCCAGCAGCTTAGGTGCGGGCTCCTACAATGAGCAGTTCTTC
CDR3 protein: CASSLGAGSYNEQFF

V gene: TRBV5-1
J gene: TRBJ2-1
CDR3 length: 17
D gene: .
clone size: .
CDR3 DNA: TGCGCCAGCAGCTTCGGTTATGGTCAGGGGACAATCAATGAGCAGTTCTTC
CDR3 protein: CASSFGYGQGTINEQFF

V gene: TRBV5-4
J gene: TRBJ1-1
CDR3 length: 13
D gene: .
clone size: .
CDR3 DNA: TGTGCCAGCAGCCCCAGGAATGTACCTGAAGCTTTCTTT
CDR3 protein: CASSPRNVPEAFF

V gene: TRBV6-4
J gene: TRBJ1-6
CDR3 length: 13
D gene: TRBD1
clone size: .
CDR3 DNA: TGTGCCAGCAGCCGGGACAGGGGTTCACCCCTCCACTTT
CDR3 protein: CASSRDRGSPLHF

V gene: TRBV27
J gene: TRBJ2-7
CDR3 length: 18
D gene: TRBD2
clone size: .
CDR3 DNA: TGTGCCAGCAGTTTAAAGCTCCTAGGAGCGGGAGGGCCGAAAGAGCAGTACTTC
CDR3 protein: CASSLKLLGAGGPKEQYF

V gene: TRBV7-2
J gene: TRBJ2-3
CDR3 length: 15
D gene: TRBD2
clone size: few
CDR3 DNA: TGTGCCAGCAGCAGGTTGCGGGGGGGCACAGATACGCAGTATTTT
CDR3 protein: CASSRLRGGTDTQYF

V gene: TRBV19
J gene: TRBJ2-7
CDR3 length: 12
D gene: TRBD2
clone size: .
CDR3 DNA: TGTGCCAGTAGCAGCGGGGGTACGAAGCAGTACTTC
CDR3 protein: CASSSGGTKQYF

V gene: TRBV24-1
J gene: TRBJ1-2
CDR3 length: 16
D gene: .
clone size: .
CDR3 DNA: TGTGCCACCACCAGAGGATCGCAGGGTGAGTTTTATGGCTACACCTTC
CDR3 protein: CATTRGSQGEFYGYTF

V gene: TRBV7-2
J gene: TRBJ2-3
CDR3 length: 16
D gene: .
clone size: .
CDR3 DNA: TGTGCCAGCAGCTCGCGGACGTCGGGAGTCACAGATACGCAGTATTTT
CDR3 protein: CASSSRTSGVTDTQYF

V gene: TRBV7-3
J gene: TRBJ2-3
CDR3 length: 16
D gene: TRBD2
clone size: .
CDR3 DNA: TGTGCCAGCAGCTCCCGGACTAGCGGAAGCACAGATACGCAGTATTTT
CDR3 protein: CASSSRTSGSTDTQYF

V gene: TRBV28
J gene: TRBJ2-1
CDR3 length: 15
D gene: TRBD2
clone size: .
CDR3 DNA: TGTGCCAGCAGTTTATCGGGGGGGCTGTACAATGAGCAGTTCTTC
CDR3 protein: CASSLSGGLYNEQFF

V gene: TRBV5-5
J gene: TRBJ2-3
CDR3 length: 12
D gene: .
clone size: .
CDR3 DNA: TGTGCCAGCAGCTTGGGAGTAGATACGCAGTATTTT
CDR3 protein: CASSLGVDTQYF

V gene: TRBV18
J gene: TRBJ1-5
CDR3 length: 15
D gene: TRBD1
clone size: .
CDR3 DNA: TGTGCCAGCTCACTGGGGACAGGGGGTCATCAGCCCCAGCATTTT
CDR3 protein: CASSLGTGGHQPQHF

V gene: TRBV29-1
J gene: TRBJ1-4
CDR3 length: 14
D gene: TRBD1
clone size: .
CDR3 DNA: TGCAGCGTTGAAGACAGACAGGGGAGGGAAAAACTGTTTTTT
CDR3 protein: CSVEDRQGREKLFF

V gene: TRBV2
J gene: TRBJ1-6
CDR3 length: 17
D gene: .
clone size: .
CDR3 DNA: TGTGCCAGCAGTGAACGGCAGAACAGGCCCTATAATTCACCCCTCCACTTT
CDR3 protein: CASSERQNRPYNSPLHF

V gene: TRBV18
J gene: TRBJ2-5
CDR3 length: 18
D gene: .
clone size: .
CDR3 DNA: TGTGCCAGCTCACCACCAAGGTCTAGCGGAGGGGGGTTAGAGACCCAGTACTTC
CDR3 protein: CASSPPRSSGGGLETQYF

V gene: TRBV11-2
J gene: TRBJ2-3
CDR3 length: 15
D gene: .
clone size: few
CDR3 DNA: TGTGCCAGCAGCCCGGCCGGGGGAAGCACAGATACGCAGTATTTT
CDR3 protein: CASSPAGGSTDTQYF

V gene: TRBV7-8
J gene: TRBJ1-3
CDR3 length: 15
D gene: .
clone size: .
CDR3 DNA: TGTGCCAGCAGCTTAGAGCGGAGATCTGGAAACACCATATATTTT
CDR3 protein: CASSLERRSGNTIYF

V gene: TRBV4-1
J gene: TRBJ1-6
CDR3 length: 16
D gene: TRBD1
clone size: .
CDR3 DNA: TGCGCCAGCAGCCAGACTGACAGGGGAGGGAATTCACCCCTCCACTTT
CDR3 protein: CASSQTDRGGNSPLHF

V gene: TRBV7-6
J gene: TRBJ2-1
CDR3 length: 15
D gene: TRBD2
clone size: .
CDR3 DNA: TGTGCCAGCAGCTTGCGCCTAGCGGGTGGGGATGAGCAGTTCTTC
CDR3 protein: CASSLRLAGGDEQFF

V gene: TRBV5-1
J gene: TRBJ2-3
CDR3 length: 15
D gene: .
clone size: .
CDR3 DNA: TGCGCCAGCAGCTTGATGGGGGCTAGCACAGATACGCAGTATTTT
CDR3 protein: CASSLMGASTDTQYF

V gene: TRBV28
J gene: TRBJ1-1
CDR3 length: 14
D gene: TRBD1
clone size: .
CDR3 DNA: TGTGCCAGCAGTTCGACAGGGGGCAGGACTGAAGCTTTCTTT
CDR3 protein: CASSSTGGRTEAFF

V gene: TRBV18
J gene: TRBJ2-1
CDR3 length: 11
D gene: .
clone size: .
CDR3 DNA: TGTGCCAGCTCCCCGTACAATGAGCAGTTCTTC
CDR3 protein: CASSPYNEQFF

V gene: TRBV9
J gene: TRBJ1-5
CDR3 length: 17
D gene: .
clone size: .
CDR3 DNA: TGTGCCAGCAGCCCTAGGGACACTCTGGATAGCAATCAGCCCCAGCATTTT
CDR3 protein: CASSPRDTLDSNQPQHF

V gene: TRBV9
J gene: TRBJ2-7
CDR3 length: 16
D gene: TRBD2
clone size: .
CDR3 DNA: TGTGCCAGCTCCGCCGGGACTAGCATAAAACTCTACGAGCAGTACTTC
CDR3 protein: CASSAGTSIKLYEQYF

V gene: TRBV3-1/TRBV3-2
J gene: TRBJ2-1
CDR3 length: 17
D gene: TRBD2
clone size: .
CDR3 DNA: TGTGCCAGCAGCCAAGGCAGGGGGGCTAGCGGGGGTAATGAGCAGTTCTTC
CDR3 protein: CASSQGRGASGGNEQFF

V gene: TRBV5-1
J gene: TRBJ1-3
CDR3 length: 16
D gene: TRBD1
clone size: once
CDR3 DNA: TGCGCCAGCAGCTCAAGGACAGGGGGCTCTGGAAACACCATATATTTT
CDR3 protein: CASSSRTGGSGNTIYF

V gene: TRBV6-2/TRBV6-3
J gene: TRBJ1-2
CDR3 length: 15
D gene: TRBD1
clone size: .
CDR3 DNA: TGTGCCAGCAGTGACCTACAGGGGAAAAACTATGGCTACACCTTC
CDR3 protein: CASSDLQGKNYGYTF

V gene: TRBV30
J gene: TRBJ1-3
CDR3 length: 14
D gene: .
clone size: .
CDR3 DNA: TGTGCCTGGAGTGTGATTCAGGGTCGAAACACCATATATTTT
CDR3 protein: CAWSVIQGRNTIYF

V gene: TRBV7-2
J gene: TRBJ2-1
CDR3 length: 15
D gene: .
clone size: .
CDR3 DNA: TGTGCCAGCAGCTCAAGACCCAGGGGTATGTATGAGCAGTTCTTC
CDR3 protein: CASSSRPRGMYEQFF

V gene: TRBV29-1
J gene: TRBJ2-3
CDR3 length: 15
D gene: TRBD2
clone size: once
CDR3 DNA: TGCAGCGTTCAAGTAGCGGGGGGCCCCGGAGATACGCAGTATTTT
CDR3 protein: CSVQVAGGPGDTQYF

V gene: TRBV7-2
J gene: TRBJ1-2
CDR3 length: 15
D gene: .
clone size: few
CDR3 DNA: TGTGCCAGCAGCCCTCTCCCGGAGACAGGATCATCGGACACCTTC
CDR3 protein: CASSPLPETGSSDTF